The clone carrying this TCR beta chain occurred once. The data were obtained in a study of cytomegalovirus exposure and HLA in healthy donors. J gave up 5 bases and V 0 bases, and 3 bases lay outside the gene matches. CDR3 length equals 16 residues. CDR1 and CDR2 from the germline V gene are LGHNA and YSLEER. PCR primers comprised 60 Vbeta and 13 Jbeta primers. The protocol was immunoSEQ multiplex PCR, while the TCRdb copy is restricted to in-frame clones and leaves out a portion. The sample yields 200,000 or so clones, less than 90% seen once. The rearrangement links TRBV4-3 to TRBJ1-5; 11 bases match TRBD1. The source of this sequence is a girl under three years old in good health and CMV-seronegative. Sequenced input: PBMCs. The CDR3 DNA reads as TGCGCCAGCAGCCAAGATCGGACAGGGGGCCATCAGCCCCAGCATTTT. The encoded protein is CASSQDRTGGHQPQHF.